This T cell receptor (beta chain) was captured in a study of T cells in localized non-small cell lung cancer. Study-level findings and limits: Longer overall survival was associated with a higher density of T cells in the blood. Uninvolved adjacent lung showed the highest T cell clonality, exceeding tumor. Only one tumor region went through sequencing, so heterogeneity may still be there.

The V end lost 0 bases, the J end lost 4 bases, and 18 bases lay between the germline ends. This CDR3 is 17 amino acids long. The germline CDR1 and CDR2 sequences are MGHDK and SYGVNS. Note on this clone: Its antigen is as yet unknown.

Produced via immunoSEQ multiplex PCR; TCRdb's table is partial and in-frame only. The data show almost 8,500 clones, around 59% seen once. Sequencing used lymph node tissue, obtained before any cancer treatment. V and J are TRBV25-1 and TRBJ1-2; D perhaps matches TRBD1 (6 bases). The sequence derives from a male donor at least 60 years old with stage I squamous cell lung carcinoma. The CDR3 spells CASSEYGLPAGAYGYTF. CDR3 sequence (DNA): TGTGCCAGCAGTGAATACGGGTTGCCGGCAGGGGCCTATGGCTACACCTTC.